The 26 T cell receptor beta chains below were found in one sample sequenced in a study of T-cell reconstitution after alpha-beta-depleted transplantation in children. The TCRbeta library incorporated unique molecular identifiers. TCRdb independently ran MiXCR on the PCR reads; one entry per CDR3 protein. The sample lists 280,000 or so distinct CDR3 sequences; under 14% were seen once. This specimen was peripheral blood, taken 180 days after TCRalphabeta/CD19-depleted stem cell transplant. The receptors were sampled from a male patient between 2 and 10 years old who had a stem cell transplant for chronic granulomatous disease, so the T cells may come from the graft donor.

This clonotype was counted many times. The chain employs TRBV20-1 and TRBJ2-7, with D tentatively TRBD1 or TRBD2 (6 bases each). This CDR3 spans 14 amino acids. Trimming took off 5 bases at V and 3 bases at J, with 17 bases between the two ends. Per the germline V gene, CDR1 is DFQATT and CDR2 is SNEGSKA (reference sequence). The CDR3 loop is CSAGGNREYYEQYF. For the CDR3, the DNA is TGCAGTGCTGGGGGGAACAGGGAATACTACGAGCAGTACTTC.

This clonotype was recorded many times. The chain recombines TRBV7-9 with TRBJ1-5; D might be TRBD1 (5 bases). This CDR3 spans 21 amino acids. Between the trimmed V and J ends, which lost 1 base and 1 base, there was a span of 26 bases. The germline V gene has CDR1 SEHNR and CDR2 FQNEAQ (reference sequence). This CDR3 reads CASSLGSLRDSKTESNQPQHF. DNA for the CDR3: TGTGCCAGCAGCTTAGGAAGCTTACGGGACTCAAAAACGGAAAGCAATCAGCCCCAGCATTTT.

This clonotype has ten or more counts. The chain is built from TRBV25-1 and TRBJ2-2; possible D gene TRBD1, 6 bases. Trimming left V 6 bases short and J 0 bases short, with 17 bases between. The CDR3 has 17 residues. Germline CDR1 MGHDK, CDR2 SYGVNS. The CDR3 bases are TGTGCCAGCAGCCGCGCCCGGGGACACGCGAACACCGGGGAGCTGTTTTTT. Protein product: CASSRARGHANTGELFF.

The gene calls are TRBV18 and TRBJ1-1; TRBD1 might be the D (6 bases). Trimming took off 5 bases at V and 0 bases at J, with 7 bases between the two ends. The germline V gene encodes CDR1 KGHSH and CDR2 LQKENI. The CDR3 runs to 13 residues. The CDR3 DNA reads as TGTGCCAGCTCAACAGGGTTGAACACTGAAGCTTTCTTT. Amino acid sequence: CASSTGLNTEAFF.

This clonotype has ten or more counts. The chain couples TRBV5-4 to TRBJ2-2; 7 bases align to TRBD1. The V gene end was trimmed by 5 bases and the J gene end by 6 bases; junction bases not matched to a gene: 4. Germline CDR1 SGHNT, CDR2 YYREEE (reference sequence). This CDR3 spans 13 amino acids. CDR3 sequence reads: CASSLQGPGELFF. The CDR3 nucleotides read TGTGCCAGCAGTCTACAGGGGCCCGGGGAGCTGTTTTTT.

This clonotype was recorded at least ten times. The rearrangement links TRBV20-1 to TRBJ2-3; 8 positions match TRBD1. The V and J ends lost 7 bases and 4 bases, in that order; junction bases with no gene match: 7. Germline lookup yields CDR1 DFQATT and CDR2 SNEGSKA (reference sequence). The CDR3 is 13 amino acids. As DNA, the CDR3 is TGCAGTGTCAGGACAGGGTACGCAGATACGCAGTATTTT. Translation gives CSVRTGYADTQYF.

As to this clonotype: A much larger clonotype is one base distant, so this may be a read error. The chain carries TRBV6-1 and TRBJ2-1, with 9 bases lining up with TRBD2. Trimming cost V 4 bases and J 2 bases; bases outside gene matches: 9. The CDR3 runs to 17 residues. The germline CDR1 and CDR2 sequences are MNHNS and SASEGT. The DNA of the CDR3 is TGTGCCAGCAGTGGATTTGGACTAGCGACCACCTACAATGAGCAGTTCTTC. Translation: CASSGFGLATTYNEQFF.

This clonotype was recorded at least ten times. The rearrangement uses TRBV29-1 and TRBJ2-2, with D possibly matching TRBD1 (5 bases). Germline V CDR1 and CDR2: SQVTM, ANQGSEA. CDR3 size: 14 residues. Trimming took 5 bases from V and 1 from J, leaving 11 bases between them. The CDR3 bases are TGCAGCGTTAATCGGACACTGAACACCGGGGAGCTGTTTTTT. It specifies CSVNRTLNTGELFF.

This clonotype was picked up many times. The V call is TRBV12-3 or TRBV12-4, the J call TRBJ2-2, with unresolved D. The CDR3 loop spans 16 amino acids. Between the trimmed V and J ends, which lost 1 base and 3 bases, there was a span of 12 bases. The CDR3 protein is CASSLVGISYTGELFF. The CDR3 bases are TGTGCCAGCAGTTTAGTAGGAATTAGTTACACCGGGGAGCTGTTTTTT.

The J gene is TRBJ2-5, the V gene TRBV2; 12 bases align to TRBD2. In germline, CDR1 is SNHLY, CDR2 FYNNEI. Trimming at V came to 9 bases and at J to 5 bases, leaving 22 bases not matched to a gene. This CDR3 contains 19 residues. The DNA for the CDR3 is TGTGCCAGTCGGGCAAACCAATGGGAATCTAGCGGGAGGGCGGAGACCCAGTACTTC. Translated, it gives CASRANQWESSGRAETQYF.

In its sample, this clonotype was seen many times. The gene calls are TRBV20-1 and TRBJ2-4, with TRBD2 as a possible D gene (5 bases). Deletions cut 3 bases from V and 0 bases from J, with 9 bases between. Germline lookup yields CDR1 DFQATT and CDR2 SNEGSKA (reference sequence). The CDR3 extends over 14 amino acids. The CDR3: CSASDYKAKNIQYF. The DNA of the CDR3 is TGCAGTGCTAGCGACTATAAAGCCAAAAACATTCAGTACTTC.

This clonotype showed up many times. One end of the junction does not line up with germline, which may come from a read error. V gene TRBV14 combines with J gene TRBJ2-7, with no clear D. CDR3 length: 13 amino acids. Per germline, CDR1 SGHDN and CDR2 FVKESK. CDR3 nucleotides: TGTGCCAGCAGCCAAGAGTTCTCCTCCGAGCAGTACTTC. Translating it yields CASSQEFSSEQYF. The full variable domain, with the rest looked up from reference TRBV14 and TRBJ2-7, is EAGVTQFPSHSVIEKGQTVTLRCDPISGHDNLYWYRRVMGKEIKFLLHFVKESKQDESGMPNNRFLAERTGGTYSTLKVQPAELEDSGVYFCASSQEFSSEQYFGPGTRLTVT.

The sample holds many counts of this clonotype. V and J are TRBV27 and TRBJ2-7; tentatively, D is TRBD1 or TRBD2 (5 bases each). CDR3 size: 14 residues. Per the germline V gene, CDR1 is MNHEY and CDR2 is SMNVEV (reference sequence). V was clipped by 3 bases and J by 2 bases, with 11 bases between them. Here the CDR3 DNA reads TGTGCCAGCAGTTTCGGGGCAGCTCCCTACGAGCAGTACTTC. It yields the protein CASSFGAAPYEQYF.

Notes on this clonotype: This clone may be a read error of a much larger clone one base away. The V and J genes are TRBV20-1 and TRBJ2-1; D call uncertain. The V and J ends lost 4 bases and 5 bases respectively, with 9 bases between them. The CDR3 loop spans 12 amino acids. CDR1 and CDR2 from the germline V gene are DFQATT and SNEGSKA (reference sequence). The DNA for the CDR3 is TGCAGTGCTATGTACAAAGACAATGAGCAGTTCTTC. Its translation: CSAMYKDNEQFF.

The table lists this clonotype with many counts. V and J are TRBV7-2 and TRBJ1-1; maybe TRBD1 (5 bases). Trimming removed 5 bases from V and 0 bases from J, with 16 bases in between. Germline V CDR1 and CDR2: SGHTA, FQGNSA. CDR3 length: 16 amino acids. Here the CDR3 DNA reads TGTGCCAGCAGCCAACCAGGGAGGGGCATGAACACTGAAGCTTTCTTT. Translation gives CASSQPGRGMNTEAFF.

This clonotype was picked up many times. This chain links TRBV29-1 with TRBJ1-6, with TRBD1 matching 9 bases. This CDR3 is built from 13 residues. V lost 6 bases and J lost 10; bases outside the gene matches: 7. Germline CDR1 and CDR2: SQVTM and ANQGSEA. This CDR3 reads CSVGTGRGSPLHF. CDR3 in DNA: TGCAGCGTGGGGACAGGGAGAGGGTCACCCCTCCACTTT.

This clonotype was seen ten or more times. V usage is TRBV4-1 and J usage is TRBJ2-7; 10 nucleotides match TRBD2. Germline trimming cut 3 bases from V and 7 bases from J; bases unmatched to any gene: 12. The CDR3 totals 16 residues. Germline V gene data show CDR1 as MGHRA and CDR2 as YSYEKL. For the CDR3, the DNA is TGCGCCAGCAGCCACCTTGGAGCGGGGGGGCCTCGGGAGCAGTACTTC. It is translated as CASSHLGAGGPREQYF.

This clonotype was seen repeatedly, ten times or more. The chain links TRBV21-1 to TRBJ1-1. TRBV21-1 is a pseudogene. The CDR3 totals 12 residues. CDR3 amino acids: CASSKKGHEAFF. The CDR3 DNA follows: TGTGCCAGCAGCAAAAAGGGCCATGAAGCTTTCTTT.

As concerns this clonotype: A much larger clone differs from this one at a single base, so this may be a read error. The CDR3 nucleotides are TGTGCCAGCAGCCGGGCGGGTAGAAATTCACCCCTCCACTTT. It specifies CASSRAGRNSPLHF. V is TRBV5-5 and J is TRBJ1-6; D unresolved. The CDR3 sequence is 14 residues long. The germline CDR1 and CDR2 sequences are SGHKS and YYEKEE (reference sequence). V lost 4 bases, J lost 7 bases, and 12 bases lay in between.

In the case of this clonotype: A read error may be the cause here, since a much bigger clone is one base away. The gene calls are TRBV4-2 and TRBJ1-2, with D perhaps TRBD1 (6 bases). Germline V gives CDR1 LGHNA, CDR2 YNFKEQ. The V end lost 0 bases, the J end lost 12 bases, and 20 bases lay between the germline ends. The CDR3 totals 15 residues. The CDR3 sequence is CASSQDRTGPGGDTF. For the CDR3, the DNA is TGTGCCAGCAGCCAAGATAGAACAGGTCCGGGGGGCGACACCTTC.

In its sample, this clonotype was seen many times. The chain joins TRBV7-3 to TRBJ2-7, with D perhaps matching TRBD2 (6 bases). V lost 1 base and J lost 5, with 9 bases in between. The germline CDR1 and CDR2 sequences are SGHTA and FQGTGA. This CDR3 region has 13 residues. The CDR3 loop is CASSLSRRDEQYF. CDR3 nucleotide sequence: TGTGCCAGCAGCTTAAGCAGGAGGGACGAGCAGTACTTC.

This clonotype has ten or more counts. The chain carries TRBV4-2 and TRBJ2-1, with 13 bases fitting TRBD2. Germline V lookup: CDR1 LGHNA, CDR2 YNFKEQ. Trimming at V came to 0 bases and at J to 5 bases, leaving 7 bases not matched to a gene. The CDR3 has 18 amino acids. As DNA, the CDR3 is TGTGCCAGCAGCCAAGACCGCCCAGGGACTAGCGGGGACAATGAGCAGTTCTTC. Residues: CASSQDRPGTSGDNEQFF.

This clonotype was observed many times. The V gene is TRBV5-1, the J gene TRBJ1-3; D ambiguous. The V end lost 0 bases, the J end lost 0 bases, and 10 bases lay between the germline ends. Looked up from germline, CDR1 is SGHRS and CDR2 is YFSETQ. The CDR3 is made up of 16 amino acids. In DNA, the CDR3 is TGCGCCAGCAGCTTGGGTTACCAGAACTCTGGAAACACCATATATTTT. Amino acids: CASSLGYQNSGNTIYF.

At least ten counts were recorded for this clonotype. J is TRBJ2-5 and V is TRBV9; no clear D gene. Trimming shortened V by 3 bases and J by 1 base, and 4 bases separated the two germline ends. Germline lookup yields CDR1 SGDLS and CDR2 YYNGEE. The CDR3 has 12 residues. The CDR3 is CASSASQETQYF. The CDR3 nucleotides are TGTGCCAGCAGCGCAAGCCAAGAGACCCAGTACTTC.

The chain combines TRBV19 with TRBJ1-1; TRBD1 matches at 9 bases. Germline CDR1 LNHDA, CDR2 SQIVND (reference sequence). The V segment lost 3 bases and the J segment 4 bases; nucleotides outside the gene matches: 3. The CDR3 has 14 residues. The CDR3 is CASSIRGQGTEAFF. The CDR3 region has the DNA TGTGCCAGTAGTATTCGGGGACAGGGCACTGAAGCTTTCTTT.

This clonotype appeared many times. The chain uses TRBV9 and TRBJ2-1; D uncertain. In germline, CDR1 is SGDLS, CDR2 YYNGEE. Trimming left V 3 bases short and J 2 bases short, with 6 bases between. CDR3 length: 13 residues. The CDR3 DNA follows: TGTGCCAGCAGCGCAGGTACCTACAATGAGCAGTTCTTC. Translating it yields CASSAGTYNEQFF.